The next 15 T cell receptor beta chains were all read from a single sample in a study of control samples from healthy donors and cancer patients. The data were produced by immunoSEQ multiplex PCR, yet TCRdb's version contains in-frame clones alone and is incomplete. The table includes 75,000 to 100,000 clones, more than 90% detected once. The source material was blood. These receptors were taken from a human donor in good health. The donor label of this sample is uncertain.

The chain joins TRBV7-7 to TRBJ2-1; 14 positions agree with TRBD2. The germline gives CDR1 SSHAT, CDR2 FNYEAQ (reference sequence). The V segment lost 5 bases and the J segment 4 bases; nucleotides outside the gene matches: 4. The CDR3 is 16 residues long. In nucleotides, the CDR3 is TGTGCCAGCAGCCCACGACTAGCGGGGGGGTACAATGAGCAGTTCTTC. This translates into CASSPRLAGGYNEQFF.

The chain couples TRBV30 to TRBJ1-5; a weak D match, TRBD1 (5 bases). With 0 bases removed from V and 3 bases from J, the gap between germline ends came to 9 bases. CDR1 and CDR2 (germline): GTSNPN, SVGIG (reference sequence). CDR3 length: 14 residues. CDR3 in DNA: TGTGCCTGGAGTGTTGGGGGGGACAATCAGCCCCAGCATTTT. As protein: CAWSVGGDNQPQHF.

J is TRBJ1-5 and V is TRBV7-9; D remains ambiguous. CDR3 length equals 12 residues. Between the trimmed V and J ends, which lost 5 bases and 7 bases, there was a span of 9 bases. Germline V gene data show CDR1 as SEHNR and CDR2 as FQNEAQ (reference sequence). The CDR3 region has the DNA TGTGCCAGCAGCGACCCCGACCAGCCCCAGCATTTT. Translated, it gives CASSDPDQPQHF.

The V and J genes are TRBV5-1 and TRBJ1-1; 9 bases map to TRBD1. The CDR3 consists of 18 residues. Germline V gene sequence: CDR1 SGHRS, CDR2 YFSETQ. Trimming cost V 0 bases and J 1 base; bases outside gene matches: 10. CDR3 loop: CASSLAGGQGMGNTEAFF. CDR3 DNA sequence: TGCGCCAGCAGCTTGGCCGGGGGACAGGGAATGGGGAACACTGAAGCTTTCTTT. Combining the CDR3 with reference TRBV5-1 and TRBJ1-1 gives the whole variable domain KAGVTQTPRYLIKTRGQQVTLSCSPISGHRSVSWYQQTPGQGLQFLFEYFSETQRNKGNFPGRFSGRQFSNSRSEMNVSTLELGDSALYLCASSLAGGQGMGNTEAFFGQGTRLTVV.

This clone was detected once. The V gene is TRBV10-3, the J gene TRBJ2-2; D might be TRBD2 (7 bases). Trimming took off 6 bases at V and 1 base at J, with 12 bases between the two ends. The V gene's germline CDR1 is ENHRY and CDR2 SYGVKD. The CDR3 spans 15 residues. CDR3 protein: CAIRKGGVNTGELFF. CDR3 coding DNA: TGTGCCATCAGGAAGGGGGGGGTGAACACCGGGGAGCTGTTTTTT.

The rearrangement links TRBV10-2 to TRBJ2-4; 7 nucleotides line up with TRBD1. The CDR3 has 14 residues. In germline, CDR1 is WSHSY, CDR2 SAAADI. Losses at the gene ends were 7 bases for V and 3 bases for J; bases not matched to a gene: 6. CDR3 loop: CASNDRAVKNIQYF. CDR3 in DNA: TGCGCCAGCAATGACAGGGCTGTCAAAAACATTCAGTACTTC.

J is TRBJ2-7 and V is TRBV10-2, with 8 bases matching TRBD2. Germline assignment: CDR1 WSHSY and CDR2 SAAADI. After removal of 2 bases from V and 6 bases from J, the junction contained 12 bases not matched to a gene. The length of the CDR3 is 16 residues. The CDR3 spells CASSEGTRFVRGEQYF. CDR3 nucleotide sequence: TGCGCCAGCAGTGAGGGGACTAGATTTGTAAGGGGCGAGCAGTACTTC.

This clone was seen a single time. This rearrangement joins TRBV6-2 or TRBV6-3 to TRBJ1-6, with D uncertain. Germline V CDR1 and CDR2: MNHEY, SVGEGT. The CDR3 is made up of 13 amino acids. The V gene lost 2 bases and the J gene lost 10 bases, with 9 bases spanning the gap. CDR3 amino acids: CASSYIGSSPLHF. The CDR3 coding sequence is TGTGCCAGCAGTTACATTGGTTCATCACCCCTCCACTTT.

The genes are TRBV10-3 and TRBJ1-5, with a possible D match to TRBD1 (6 bases). The CDR3 is 16 amino acids. In germline, CDR1 is ENHRY, CDR2 SYGVKD. Trimming cost V 3 bases and J 9 bases, with 21 bases left between them. CDR3 in amino acids: CAISESPRGAASPQHF. CDR3 nucleotides: TGTGCCATCAGTGAATCCCCCCGGGGGGCAGCTTCGCCCCAGCATTTT.

DNA for the CDR3: TGTGCCAGCAGCTTGAAAGGGGCCCTCGGGGAACTGTTTTTT. Translated, it gives CASSLKGALGELFF. The genes are TRBV5-4 and TRBJ1-4, with D perhaps TRBD1 (5 bases). This CDR3 has 14 amino acids. V was trimmed by 1 base and J by 12 bases, leaving 16 bases between them. Germline CDR1 SGHNT, CDR2 YYREEE (reference sequence).

This sequence joins TRBV5-4 and TRBJ1-1; 8 positions match TRBD1. Trimming cost V 2 bases and J 0 bases; bases outside gene matches: 9. The CDR3 is 17 amino acids. Looked up from germline, CDR1 is SGHNT and CDR2 is YYREEE (reference sequence). This CDR3 is CASSFRTGSRMNTEAFF. In nucleotides, the CDR3 is TGTGCCAGCAGCTTTAGGACAGGGTCCCGGATGAACACTGAAGCTTTCTTT.

The CDR3 loop is CASSVVPGGSYGYTF. CDR3 sequence (DNA): TGTGCCAGCAGCGTAGTACCAGGGGGCTCCTATGGCTACACCTTC. V is TRBV9 and J is TRBJ1-2; 8 bases map to TRBD1. V lost 0 bases and J lost 4; bases outside the gene matches: 5. Looked up from germline, CDR1 is SGDLS and CDR2 is YYNGEE. The CDR3 length is 15 residues.

This clone was seen just once. The chain is built from TRBV28 and TRBJ1-5, with TRBD1 matching over 7 bases. Trimming removed 6 bases from V and 8 bases from J; junction bases left unmatched: 10. Germline CDR1 is MDHEN and CDR2 is SYDVKM. The CDR3 has 14 residues. The CDR3 DNA is TGTGCCAGCAGCCCAGGAGGGGGCTTGAAGCCCCAGCATTTT. It is translated as CASSPGGGLKPQHF.

This chain joins TRBV5-1 and TRBJ1-2, with D tentatively TRBD1 (5 bases). The CDR3 sequence is 14 residues long. Germline V gene lookup returns CDR1 SGHRS and CDR2 YFSETQ. Trimming shortened V by 4 bases and J by 8 bases, and 18 bases separated the two germline ends. CDR3 DNA: TGCGCCAGCAGCCTTTCGGACGGGGCCGGGGGCTACACCTTC. This encodes CASSLSDGAGGYTF.

The rearrangement uses TRBV5-4 and TRBJ2-2; tentatively, D is TRBD2 (6 bases). V shed 0 bases and J shed 6 bases, with 12 bases lying between them. Germline values: CDR1 SGHNT, CDR2 YYREEE (reference sequence). The CDR3 totals 15 residues. The CDR3 spells CASSLGRGSSGELFF. CDR3 in DNA: TGTGCCAGCAGCTTGGGTCGGGGGAGTTCCGGGGAGCTGTTTTTT.